This TCR beta chain was found in a study of vaccination effects on CD4 cells after COVID-19. Study at large: After vaccination, samples were taken early and late from a few convalescent patients. Median timing of post-vaccine samples was 72 days after the second dose.

Antigen-specific CD4+ T cell clonotypes were called by their expansion after viral peptide-pool culture in ViraFEST. With roughly 10 days of culture completed, CD4+ T cells were isolated. Their SARS-CoV-2 infection, verified by PCR, occurred between March and December 2020. Each participant was administered two doses of either the BNT162b2 or the mRNA-1273 vaccine. Cultivation was performed at 1.5 million to 2.5 million PBMC per well with roughly 9.2 IU/ml IL-2 and roughly 9.3 ug/ml peptides added. Days 3 and 7 saw half the medium replaced with IL-2 medium. Clones were sequenced by immunoSEQ multiplex PCR, and TCRdb holds only the in-frame ones, with some missing. This repertoire shows more than 10,000 clones, just under 75% found once; its top ten account for around 34%. About this clone itself: Its specificity is unknown.

Per germline, CDR1 MNHEY and CDR2 SVGAGI. This CDR3 has 15 amino acids. V shed 5 bases and J shed 3 bases, with 13 bases lying between them. The clonotype originates from a human donor who had a prior SARS-CoV-2 infection. The J gene is TRBJ1-4, the V gene TRBV6-5, with no clear D. Source: CD4+ T cells from PBMCs cultured with HCoV-NL63 spike peptides, taken after COVID-19 vaccination. CDR3 loop: CASSRSVTANEKLFF. CDR3 coding DNA: TGTGCCAGCAGTCGTTCCGTTACTGCTAATGAAAAACTGTTTTTT.